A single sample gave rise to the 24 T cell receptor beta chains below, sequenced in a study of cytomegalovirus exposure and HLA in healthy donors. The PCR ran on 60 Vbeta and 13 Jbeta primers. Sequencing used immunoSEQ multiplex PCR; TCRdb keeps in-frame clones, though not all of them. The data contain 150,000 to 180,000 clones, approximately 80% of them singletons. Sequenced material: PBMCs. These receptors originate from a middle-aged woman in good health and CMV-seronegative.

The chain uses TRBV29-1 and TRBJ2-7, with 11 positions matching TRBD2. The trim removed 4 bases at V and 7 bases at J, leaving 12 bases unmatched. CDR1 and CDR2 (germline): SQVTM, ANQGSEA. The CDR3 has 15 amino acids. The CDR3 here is CSVAGLAGGSGEQYF. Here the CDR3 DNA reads TGCAGCGTTGCCGGGCTAGCGGGAGGATCGGGGGAGCAGTACTTC.

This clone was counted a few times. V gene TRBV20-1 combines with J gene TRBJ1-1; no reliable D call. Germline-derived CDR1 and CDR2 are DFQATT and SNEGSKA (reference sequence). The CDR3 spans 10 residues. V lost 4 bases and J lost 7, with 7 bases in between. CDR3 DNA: TGCAGTGCTATGAGAGGTGAAGCTTTCTTT. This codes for CSAMRGEAFF.

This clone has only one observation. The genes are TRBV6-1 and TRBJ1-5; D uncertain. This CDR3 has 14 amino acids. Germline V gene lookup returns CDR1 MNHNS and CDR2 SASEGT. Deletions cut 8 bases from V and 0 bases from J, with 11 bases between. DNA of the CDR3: TGTGCCAGCCGCGGGGTCTATAGCAATCAGCCCCAGCATTTT. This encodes CASRGVYSNQPQHF.

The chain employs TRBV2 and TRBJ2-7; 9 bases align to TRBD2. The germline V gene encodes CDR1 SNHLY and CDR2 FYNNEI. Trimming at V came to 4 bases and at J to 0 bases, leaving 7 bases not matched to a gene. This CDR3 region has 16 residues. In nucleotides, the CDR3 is TGTGCCAGCAGTGCATTACTAGCGGGCCGCTCCTACGAGCAGTACTTC. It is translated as CASSALLAGRSYEQYF.

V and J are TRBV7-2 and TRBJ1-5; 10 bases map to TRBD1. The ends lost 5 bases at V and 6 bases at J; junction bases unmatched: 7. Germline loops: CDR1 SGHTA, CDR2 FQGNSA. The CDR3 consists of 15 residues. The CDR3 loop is CASSQGWTGGQPQHF. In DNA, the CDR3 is TGTGCCAGCAGCCAGGGATGGACAGGGGGTCAGCCCCAGCATTTT.

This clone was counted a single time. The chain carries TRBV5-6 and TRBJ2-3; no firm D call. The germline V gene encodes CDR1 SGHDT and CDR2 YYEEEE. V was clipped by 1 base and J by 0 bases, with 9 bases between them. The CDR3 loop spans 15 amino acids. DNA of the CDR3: TGTGCCAGCAGCTTGATGCCTACCAGCACAGATACGCAGTATTTT. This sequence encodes CASSLMPTSTDTQYF. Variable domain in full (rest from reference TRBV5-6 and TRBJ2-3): DAGVTQSPTHLIKTRGQQVTLRCSPKSGHDTVSWYQQALGQGPQFIFQYYEEEERQRGNFPDRFSGHQFPNYSSELNVNALLLGDSALYLCASSLMPTSTDTQYFGPGTRLTVL.

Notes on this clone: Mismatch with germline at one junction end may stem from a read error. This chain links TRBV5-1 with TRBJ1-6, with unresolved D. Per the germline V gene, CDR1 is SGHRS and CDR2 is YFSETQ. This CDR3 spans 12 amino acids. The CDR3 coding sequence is TGCGCCAGCAGCTCCGATAATTCACCCCTCCACTTT. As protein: CASSSDNSPLHF. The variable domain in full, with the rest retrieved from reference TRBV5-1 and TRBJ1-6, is KAGVTQTPRYLIKTRGQQVTLSCSPISGHRSVSWYQQTPGQGLQFLFEYFSETQRNKGNFPGRFSGRQFSNSRSEMNVSTLELGDSALYLCASSSDNSPLHFGNGTRLTVT.

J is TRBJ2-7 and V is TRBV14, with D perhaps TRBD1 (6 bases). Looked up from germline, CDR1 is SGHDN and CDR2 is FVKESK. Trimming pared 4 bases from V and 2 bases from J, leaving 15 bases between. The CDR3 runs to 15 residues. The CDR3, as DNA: TGTGCCAGCAGCCCCCTGGGTGGGGGCCCCTACGAGCAGTACTTC. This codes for CASSPLGGGPYEQYF.

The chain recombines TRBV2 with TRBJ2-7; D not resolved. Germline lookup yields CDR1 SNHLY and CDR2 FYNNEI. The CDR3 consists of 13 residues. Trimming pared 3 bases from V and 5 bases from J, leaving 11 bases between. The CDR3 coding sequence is TGTGCCAGCAGTGATTCCGGCAGGAACGAGCAGTACTTC. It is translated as CASSDSGRNEQYF.

In DNA, the CDR3 is TGTGCCAGCAGCTTGGCGGGACAGATCGCAAATGGCTACACCTTC. It translates to CASSLAGQIANGYTF. The V and J genes are TRBV5-6 and TRBJ1-2, with 7 bases lining up with TRBD1. After removal of 0 bases from V and 6 bases from J, the junction contained 8 bases not matched to a gene. The CDR3 sequence is 15 residues long. Germline loops: CDR1 SGHDT, CDR2 YYEEEE.

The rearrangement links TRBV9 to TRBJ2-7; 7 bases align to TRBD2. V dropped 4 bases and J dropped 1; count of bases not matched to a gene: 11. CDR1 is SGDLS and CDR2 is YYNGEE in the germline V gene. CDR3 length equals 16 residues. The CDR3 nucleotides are TGTGCCAGCAGCCCATTAAGCGGGACGGTATCCTACGAGCAGTACTTC. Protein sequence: CASSPLSGTVSYEQYF.

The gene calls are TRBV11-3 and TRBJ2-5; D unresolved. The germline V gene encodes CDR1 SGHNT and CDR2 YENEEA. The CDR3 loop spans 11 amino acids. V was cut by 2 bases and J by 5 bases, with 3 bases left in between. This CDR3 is CASSLSETQYF. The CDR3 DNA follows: TGTGCCAGCAGCTTATCGGAGACCCAGTACTTC.

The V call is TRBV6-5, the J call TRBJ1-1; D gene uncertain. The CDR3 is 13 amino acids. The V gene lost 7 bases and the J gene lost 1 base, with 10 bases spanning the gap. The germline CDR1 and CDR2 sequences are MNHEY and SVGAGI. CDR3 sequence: CASKWQWNTEAFF. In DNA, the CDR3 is TGTGCCAGCAAGTGGCAGTGGAACACTGAAGCTTTCTTT.

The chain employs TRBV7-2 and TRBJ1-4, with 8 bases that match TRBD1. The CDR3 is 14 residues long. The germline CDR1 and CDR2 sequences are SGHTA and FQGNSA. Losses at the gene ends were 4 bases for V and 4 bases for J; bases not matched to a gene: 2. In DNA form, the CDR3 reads TGTGCCAGCAGCTGGACAGGGAATAATGAAAAACTGTTTTTT. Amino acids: CASSWTGNNEKLFF.

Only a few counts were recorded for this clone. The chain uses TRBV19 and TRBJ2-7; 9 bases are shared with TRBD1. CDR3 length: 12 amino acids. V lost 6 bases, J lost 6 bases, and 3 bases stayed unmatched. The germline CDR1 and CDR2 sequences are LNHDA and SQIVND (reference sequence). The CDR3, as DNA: TGTGCCAGTAGGGGACAGGGAGGCGAGCAGTACTTC. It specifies CASRGQGGEQYF.

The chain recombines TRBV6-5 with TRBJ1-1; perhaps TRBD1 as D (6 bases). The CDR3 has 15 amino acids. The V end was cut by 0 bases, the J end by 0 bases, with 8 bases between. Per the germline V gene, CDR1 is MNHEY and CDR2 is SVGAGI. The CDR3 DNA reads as TGTGCCAGCAGTTACTCGACAGGCATGAACACTGAAGCTTTCTTT. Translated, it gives CASSYSTGMNTEAFF.

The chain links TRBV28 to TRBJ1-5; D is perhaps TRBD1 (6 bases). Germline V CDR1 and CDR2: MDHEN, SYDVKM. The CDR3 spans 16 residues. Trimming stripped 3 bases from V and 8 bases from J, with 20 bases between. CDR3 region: CASSFVRQARDEPQHF. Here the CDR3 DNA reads TGTGCCAGCAGTTTCGTTCGACAGGCCAGAGACGAGCCCCAGCATTTT. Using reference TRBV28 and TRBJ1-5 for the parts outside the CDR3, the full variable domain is DVKVTQSSRYLVKRTGEKVFLECVQDMDHENMFWYRQDPGLGLRLIYFSYDVKMKEKGDIPEGYSVSREKKERFSLILESASTNQTSMYLCASSFVRQARDEPQHFGDGTRLSIL.

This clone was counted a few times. In DNA form, the CDR3 reads TGCGCCAGCAGCTCTCACCTCGGGGGAAAATCGACGTACTCCTACGAGCAGTACTTC. Translating gives CASSSHLGGKSTYSYEQYF. The chain combines TRBV4-1 with TRBJ2-7, with TRBD2 as a possible D gene (6 bases). The CDR3 has 19 amino acids. The ends were cut back, 5 bases at V and 0 bases at J, with 26 bases in the middle. Germline CDR1 is MGHRA and CDR2 is YSYEKL.

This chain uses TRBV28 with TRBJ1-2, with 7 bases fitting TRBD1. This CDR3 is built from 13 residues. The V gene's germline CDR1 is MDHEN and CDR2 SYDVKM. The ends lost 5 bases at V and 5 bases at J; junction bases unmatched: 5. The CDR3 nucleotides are TGTGCCAGCAGTAGGAGGACAGGTTATGGCTACACCTTC. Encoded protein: CASSRRTGYGYTF.

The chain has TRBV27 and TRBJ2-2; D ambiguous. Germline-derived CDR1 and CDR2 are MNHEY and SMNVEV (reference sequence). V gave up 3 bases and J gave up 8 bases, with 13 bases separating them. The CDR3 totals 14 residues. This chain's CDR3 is CASSFGRVEGELFF. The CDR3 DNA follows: TGTGCCAGCAGTTTTGGGCGAGTGGAAGGGGAGCTGTTTTTT.

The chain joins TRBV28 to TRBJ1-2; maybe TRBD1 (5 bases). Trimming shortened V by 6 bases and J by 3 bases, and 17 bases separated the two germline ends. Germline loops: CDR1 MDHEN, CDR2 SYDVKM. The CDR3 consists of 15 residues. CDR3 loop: CASRALGEIYYGYTF. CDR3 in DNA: TGTGCCAGCAGGGCCCTAGGGGAAATCTACTATGGCTACACCTTC.

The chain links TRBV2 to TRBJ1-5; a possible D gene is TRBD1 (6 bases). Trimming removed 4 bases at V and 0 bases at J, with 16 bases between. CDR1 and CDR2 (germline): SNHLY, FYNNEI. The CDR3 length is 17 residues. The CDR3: CASSVQGGGLSNQPQHF. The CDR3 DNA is TGTGCCAGCAGTGTACAGGGTGGAGGTCTTAGCAATCAGCCCCAGCATTTT.

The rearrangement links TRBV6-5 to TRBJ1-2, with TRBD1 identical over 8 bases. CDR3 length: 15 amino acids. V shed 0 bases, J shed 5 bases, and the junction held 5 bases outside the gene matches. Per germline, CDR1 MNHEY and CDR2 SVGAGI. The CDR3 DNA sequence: TGTGCCAGCAGTTACTCTTCAGGGGGCGGGTATGGCTACACCTTC. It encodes CASSYSSGGGYGYTF.

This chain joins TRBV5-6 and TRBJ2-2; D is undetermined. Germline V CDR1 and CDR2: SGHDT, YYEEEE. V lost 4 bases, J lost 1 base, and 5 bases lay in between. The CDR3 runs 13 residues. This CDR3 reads CASSPWNTGELFF. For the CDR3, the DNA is TGTGCCAGCAGCCCCTGGAACACCGGGGAGCTGTTTTTT.